The 7 T cell receptor beta chains in this list originate from one sample, sequenced in a study of blood T cell repertoires in COVID-19. Using immunoSEQ multiplex PCR, the repertoire was profiled, and TCRdb retains in-frame clones only, with some absent. The table has about 68,000 clones, approximately 86% seen once. Material for sequencing was peripheral blood. Receptor source: a man aged 50 or older with acute or convalescent COVID-19.

In this sample, this clone turned up a few times. The chain joins TRBV30 to TRBJ1-3; perhaps TRBD1 as D (5 bases). V shed 4 bases and J shed 1 base, with 11 bases lying between them. Looked up from germline, CDR1 is GTSNPN and CDR2 is SVGIG (reference sequence). This CDR3 region has 14 residues. The CDR3 is CAWTTGYSGNTIYF. In DNA, the CDR3 is TGTGCCTGGACAACAGGATATTCTGGAAACACCATATATTTT.

The genes are TRBV5-1 and TRBJ1-3; D is possibly TRBD1 (5 bases). Germline V gene sequence: CDR1 SGHRS, CDR2 YFSETQ. Trimming shortened V by 3 bases and J by 5 bases, and 12 bases separated the two germline ends. CDR3 length: 14 amino acids. CDR3 coding DNA: TGCGCCAGCAGCTCCGCGGGGCAGAGAAACACCATATATTTT. This translates into CASSSAGQRNTIYF.

This rearrangement joins TRBV5-4 to TRBJ1-2, with TRBD1 as a possible D gene (5 bases). Trimming pared 4 bases from V and 6 bases from J, leaving 16 bases between. The CDR3 runs to 14 residues. Germline V gene lookup returns CDR1 SGHNT and CDR2 YYREEE (reference sequence). DNA of the CDR3: TGTGCCAGCAGCCCACAACAGGAAGTAAATGGCTACACCTTC. Translation gives CASSPQQEVNGYTF.

The V gene is TRBV4-1, the J gene TRBJ2-7, with 8 bases identical to TRBD2. Trimming removed 4 bases from V and 2 bases from J; junction bases left unmatched: 10. The CDR3 runs 16 residues. CDR1 and CDR2 from the germline V gene are MGHRA and YSYEKL. The CDR3 sequence is CASSPLSGSLAYEQYF. The CDR3 DNA reads as TGCGCCAGCAGCCCACTAAGCGGGAGTCTCGCCTACGAGCAGTACTTC.

The rearrangement links TRBV19 to TRBJ2-6; 7 bases agree with TRBD1. CDR1 is LNHDA, CDR2 SQIVND, per germline (reference sequence). After removal of 9 bases from V and 4 bases from J, the junction contained 6 bases not matched to a gene. This CDR3 has 14 amino acids. CDR3 sequence (DNA): TGTGCCAGCAACAGGGGCGACGGGGCCAACGTCCTGACTTTC. It yields the protein CASNRGDGANVLTF.

This clone has only one observation. The V and J genes are TRBV28 and TRBJ1-1; D is unresolved. Per the germline V gene, CDR1 is MDHEN and CDR2 is SYDVKM. V gave up 8 bases and J gave up 8 bases, with 12 bases separating them. The CDR3 covers 11 residues. DNA of the CDR3: TGTGCCAGCTCCGCGAGCGGGGAAGCTTTCTTT. Encoded protein: CASSASGEAFF.

The chain is built from TRBV5-1 and TRBJ1-1; D might be TRBD1 (6 bases). Trimming shortened V by 2 bases and J by 1 base, and 12 bases separated the two germline ends. The CDR3 consists of 15 residues. Germline V gives CDR1 SGHRS, CDR2 YFSETQ. The CDR3 nucleotides are TGCGCCAGCAGCTTTACAGGGCCCCCGAACACTGAAGCTTTCTTT. It is translated as CASSFTGPPNTEAFF.